This T cell receptor beta chain was recorded in a study of CD8 T cells in Susac syndrome. cDNA came from around 0.54 to 1 ug RNA primed by random hexamers. Via MiXCR, TCRdb re-called the immunoSEQ multiplex PCR reads, giving one row per CDR3 protein. This table has around 140,000 distinct CDR3 sequences, roughly 76% appearing once. The CDR3 runs 14 residues. CDR1 MNHNS and CDR2 SASEGT come from the germline V gene. Trimming took 6 bases from V and 6 from J; bases not matched to a gene: 5. The rearrangement joins TRBV6-1 to TRBJ1-5, with TRBD1 identical over 10 bases. The receptor was isolated from a human donor with multiple sclerosis. The material sequenced was CD8+ T cells from PBMCs. The CDR3 sequence is CASSQGDRGQPQHF. CDR3 bases: TGTGCCAGCAGCCAGGGGGACAGGGGTCAGCCCCAGCATTTT.